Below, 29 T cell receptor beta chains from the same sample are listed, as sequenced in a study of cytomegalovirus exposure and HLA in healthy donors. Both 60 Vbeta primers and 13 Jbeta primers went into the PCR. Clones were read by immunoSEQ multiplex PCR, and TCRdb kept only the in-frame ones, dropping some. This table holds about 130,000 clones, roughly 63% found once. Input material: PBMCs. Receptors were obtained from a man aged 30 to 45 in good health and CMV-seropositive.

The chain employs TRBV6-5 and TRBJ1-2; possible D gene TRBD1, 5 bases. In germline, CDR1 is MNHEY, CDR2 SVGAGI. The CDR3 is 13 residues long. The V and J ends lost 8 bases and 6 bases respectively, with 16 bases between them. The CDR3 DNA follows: TGTGCCAGCCGGAACCAGGGAGGGGATGGCTACACCTTC. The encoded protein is CASRNQGGDGYTF.

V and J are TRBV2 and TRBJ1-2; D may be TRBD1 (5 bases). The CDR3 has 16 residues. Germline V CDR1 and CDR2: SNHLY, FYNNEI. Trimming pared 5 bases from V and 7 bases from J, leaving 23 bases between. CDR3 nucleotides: TGTGCCAGCAGTTTCTCCACTGGGGCCAGATCCGGTGGCTACACCTTC. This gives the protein CASSFSTGARSGGYTF.

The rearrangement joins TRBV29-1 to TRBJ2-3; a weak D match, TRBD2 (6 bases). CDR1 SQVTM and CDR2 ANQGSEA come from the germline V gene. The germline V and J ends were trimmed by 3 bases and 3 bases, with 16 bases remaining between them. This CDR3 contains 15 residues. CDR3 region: CSVEARGTVTDTQYF. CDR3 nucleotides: TGCAGCGTTGAGGCCCGGGGGACGGTGACAGATACGCAGTATTTT.

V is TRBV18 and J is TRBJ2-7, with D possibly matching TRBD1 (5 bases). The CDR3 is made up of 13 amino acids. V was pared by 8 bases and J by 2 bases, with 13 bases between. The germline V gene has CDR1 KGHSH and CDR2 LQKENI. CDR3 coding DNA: TGTGCCAGCCTAGACAGCAGCACCTACGAGCAGTACTTC. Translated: CASLDSSTYEQYF.

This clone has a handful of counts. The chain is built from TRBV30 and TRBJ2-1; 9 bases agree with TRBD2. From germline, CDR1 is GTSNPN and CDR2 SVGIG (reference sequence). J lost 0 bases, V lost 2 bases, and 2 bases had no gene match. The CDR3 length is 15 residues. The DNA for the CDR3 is TGTGCCTGGAGTTGGCGGGAGGGCTCCTACAATGAGCAGTTCTTC. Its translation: CAWSWREGSYNEQFF.

CDR3 region: CASSPSGGEGYGYTF. The CDR3 bases are TGCGCCAGCAGCCCCTCGGGGGGAGAGGGGTATGGCTACACCTTC. The chain combines TRBV4-3 with TRBJ1-2; tentatively, D is TRBD1 (5 bases). CDR1 is LGHNA and CDR2 is YSLEER in the germline V gene. The CDR3 spans 15 residues. V gave up 4 bases and J gave up 5 bases, with 17 bases separating them.

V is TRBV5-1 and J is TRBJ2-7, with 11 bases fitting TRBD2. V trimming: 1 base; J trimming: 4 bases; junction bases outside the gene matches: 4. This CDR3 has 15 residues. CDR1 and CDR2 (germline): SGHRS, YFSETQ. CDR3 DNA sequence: TGCGCCAGCAGCTTGCTTTCTAGCGGGAGGTACGAGCAGTACTTC. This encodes CASSLLSSGRYEQYF.

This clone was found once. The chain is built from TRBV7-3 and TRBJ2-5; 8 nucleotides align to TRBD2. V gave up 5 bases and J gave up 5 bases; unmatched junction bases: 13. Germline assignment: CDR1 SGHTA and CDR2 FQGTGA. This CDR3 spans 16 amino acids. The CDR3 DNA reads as TGTGCCAGCAGCCCGGGACTAGGGCGGTCCCGGGAGACCCAGTACTTC. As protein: CASSPGLGRSRETQYF.

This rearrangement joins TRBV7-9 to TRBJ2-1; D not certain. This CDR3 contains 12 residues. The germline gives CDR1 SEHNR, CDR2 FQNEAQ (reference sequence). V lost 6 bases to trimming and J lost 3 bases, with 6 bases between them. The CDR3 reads CASSFIYNEQFF. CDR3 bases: TGTGCCAGCAGTTTCATCTACAATGAGCAGTTCTTC. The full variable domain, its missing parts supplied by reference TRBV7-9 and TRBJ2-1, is DTGVSQNPRHKITKRGQNVTFRCDPISEHNRLYWYRQTLGQGPEFLTYFQNEAQLEKSRLLSDRFSAERPKGSFSTLEIQRTEQGDSAMYLCASSFIYNEQFFGPGTRLTVL.

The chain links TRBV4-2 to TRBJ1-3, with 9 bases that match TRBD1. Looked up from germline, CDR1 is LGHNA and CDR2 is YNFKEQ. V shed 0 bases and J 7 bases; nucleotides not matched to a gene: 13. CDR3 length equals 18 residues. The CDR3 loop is CASSQDGDGTGNFNTIYF. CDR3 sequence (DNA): TGTGCCAGCAGCCAAGATGGGGACGGGACAGGGAATTTTAACACCATATATTTT.

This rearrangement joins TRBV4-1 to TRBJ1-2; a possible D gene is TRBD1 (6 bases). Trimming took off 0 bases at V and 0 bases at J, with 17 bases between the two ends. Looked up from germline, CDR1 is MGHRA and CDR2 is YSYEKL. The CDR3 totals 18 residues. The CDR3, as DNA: TGCGCCAGCAGCCAAGATCTGGGCAGGGGTTCACCTAACTATGGCTACACCTTC. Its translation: CASSQDLGRGSPNYGYTF.

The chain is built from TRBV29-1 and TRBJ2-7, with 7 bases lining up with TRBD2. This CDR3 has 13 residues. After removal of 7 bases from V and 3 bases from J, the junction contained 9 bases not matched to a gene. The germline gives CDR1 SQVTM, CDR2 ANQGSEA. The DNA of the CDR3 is TGCAGCGCTAAAATAGCGGGTCTCTACGAGCAGTACTTC. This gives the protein CSAKIAGLYEQYF.

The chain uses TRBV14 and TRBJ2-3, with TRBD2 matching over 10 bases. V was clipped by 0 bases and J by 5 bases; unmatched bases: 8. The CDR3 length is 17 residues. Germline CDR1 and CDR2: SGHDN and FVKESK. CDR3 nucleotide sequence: TGTGCCAGCAGCCAAGAACCTAGCGGGAGTCGGGGAGATACGCAGTATTTT. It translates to CASSQEPSGSRGDTQYF.

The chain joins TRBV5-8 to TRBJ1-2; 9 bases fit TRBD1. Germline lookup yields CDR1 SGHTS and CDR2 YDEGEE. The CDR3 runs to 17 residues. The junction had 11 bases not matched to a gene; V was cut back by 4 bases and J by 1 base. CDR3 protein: CASSLDGQGRGNYGYTF. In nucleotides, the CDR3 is TGTGCCAGCAGCCTGGATGGACAGGGGCGCGGTAACTATGGCTACACCTTC.

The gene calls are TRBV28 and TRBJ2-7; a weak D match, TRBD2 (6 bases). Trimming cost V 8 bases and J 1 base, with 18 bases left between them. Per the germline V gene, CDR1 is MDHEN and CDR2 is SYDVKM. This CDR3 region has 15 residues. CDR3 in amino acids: CASDTTGLPSYEQYF. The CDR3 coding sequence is TGTGCCAGCGACACGACGGGACTCCCTTCCTACGAGCAGTACTTC.

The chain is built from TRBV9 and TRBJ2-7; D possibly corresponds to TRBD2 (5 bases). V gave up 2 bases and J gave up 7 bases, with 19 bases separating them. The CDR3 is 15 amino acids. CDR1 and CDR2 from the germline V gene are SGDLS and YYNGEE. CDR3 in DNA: TGTGCCAGCAGCGTTTCGGCCAGAGGGCCCCAGGAGCAGTACTTC. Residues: CASSVSARGPQEQYF.

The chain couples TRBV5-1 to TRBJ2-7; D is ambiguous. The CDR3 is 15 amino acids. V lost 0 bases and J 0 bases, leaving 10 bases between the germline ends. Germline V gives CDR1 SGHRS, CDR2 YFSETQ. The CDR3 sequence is CASSLVAATSYEQYF. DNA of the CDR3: TGCGCCAGCAGCTTGGTTGCAGCGACCTCCTACGAGCAGTACTTC.

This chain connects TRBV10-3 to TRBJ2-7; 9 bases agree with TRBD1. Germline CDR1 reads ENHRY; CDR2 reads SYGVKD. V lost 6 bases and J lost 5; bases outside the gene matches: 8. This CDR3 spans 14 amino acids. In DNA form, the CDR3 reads TGTGCCATCAGCCCGGGACAGGGTCTCGACGAGCAGTACTTC. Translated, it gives CAISPGQGLDEQYF.

CDR3 DNA sequence: TGTGCCAGCAGCCTAGGACAGGGGGAAGCTTTCTTT. It is translated as CASSLGQGEAFF. The chain couples TRBV7-8 to TRBJ1-1, with 9 bases matching TRBD1. Germline CDR1 is SGHVS and CDR2 is FQNEAQ. Germline trimming cut 5 bases from V and 8 bases from J; bases unmatched to any gene: 3. CDR3 length equals 12 residues.

The CDR3, as DNA: TGTGCCAGCAGTTCAGTTTTCTCTGGGGCCAACGTCCTGACTTTC. Residues: CASSSVFSGANVLTF. The chain carries TRBV6-1 and TRBJ2-6; no firm D call. Germline CDR1 is MNHNS and CDR2 is SASEGT. The CDR3 extends over 15 amino acids. V lost 5 bases and J 0 bases, leaving 8 bases between the germline ends.

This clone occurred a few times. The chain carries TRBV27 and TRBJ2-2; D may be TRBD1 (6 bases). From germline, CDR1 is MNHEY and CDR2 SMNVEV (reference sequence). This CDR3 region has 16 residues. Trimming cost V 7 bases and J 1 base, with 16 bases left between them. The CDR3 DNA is TGTGCCAGCAACCGAAGGCAGGGGTTGAACACCGGGGAGCTGTTTTTT. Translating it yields CASNRRQGLNTGELFF.

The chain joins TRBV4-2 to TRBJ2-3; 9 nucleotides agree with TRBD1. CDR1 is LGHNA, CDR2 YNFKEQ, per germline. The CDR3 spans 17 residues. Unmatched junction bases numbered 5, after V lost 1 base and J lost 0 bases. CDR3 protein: CASSQVHRGPSTDTQYF. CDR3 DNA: TGTGCCAGCAGCCAAGTTCACAGGGGGCCTAGCACAGATACGCAGTATTTT.

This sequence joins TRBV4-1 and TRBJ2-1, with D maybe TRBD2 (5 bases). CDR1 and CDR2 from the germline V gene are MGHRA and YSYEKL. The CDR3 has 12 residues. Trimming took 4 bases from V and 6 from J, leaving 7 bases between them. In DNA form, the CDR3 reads TGCGCCAGCAGCCCCGGACTCAATGAGCAGTTCTTC. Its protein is CASSPGLNEQFF.

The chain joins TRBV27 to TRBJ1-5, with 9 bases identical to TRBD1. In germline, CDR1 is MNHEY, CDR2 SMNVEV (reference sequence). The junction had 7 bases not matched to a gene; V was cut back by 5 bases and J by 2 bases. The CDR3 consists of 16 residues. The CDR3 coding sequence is TGTGCCAGCAGTCTCGGGACAGGGTCGGGCAATCAGCCCCAGCATTTT. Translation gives CASSLGTGSGNQPQHF.

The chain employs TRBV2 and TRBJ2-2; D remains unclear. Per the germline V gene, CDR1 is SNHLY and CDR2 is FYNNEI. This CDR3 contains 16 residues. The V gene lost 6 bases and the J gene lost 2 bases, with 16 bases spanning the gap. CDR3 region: CASSPESQSNTGELFF. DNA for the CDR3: TGTGCCAGCAGCCCGGAGAGCCAGTCAAACACCGGGGAGCTGTTTTTT.

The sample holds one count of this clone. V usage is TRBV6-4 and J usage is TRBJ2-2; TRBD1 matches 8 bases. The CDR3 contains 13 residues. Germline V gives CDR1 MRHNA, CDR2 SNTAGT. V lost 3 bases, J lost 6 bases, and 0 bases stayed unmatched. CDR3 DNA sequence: TGTGCCAGCAGTGAACAGGGGGCCGGGGAGCTGTTTTTT. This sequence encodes CASSEQGAGELFF.

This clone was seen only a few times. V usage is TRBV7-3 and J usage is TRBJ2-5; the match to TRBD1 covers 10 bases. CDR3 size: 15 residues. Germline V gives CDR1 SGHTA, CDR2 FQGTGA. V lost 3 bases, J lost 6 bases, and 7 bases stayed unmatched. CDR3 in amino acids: CASSLGTGVAKTQYF. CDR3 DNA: TGTGCCAGCAGCTTGGGGACAGGGGTAGCAAAGACCCAGTACTTC.

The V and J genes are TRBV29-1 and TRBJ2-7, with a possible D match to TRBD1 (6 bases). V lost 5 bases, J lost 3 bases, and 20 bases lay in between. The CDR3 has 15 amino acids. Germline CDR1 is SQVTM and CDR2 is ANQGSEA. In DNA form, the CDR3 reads TGCAGCGTTCAGTTTATAGGAGAAGGGGGCTACGAGCAGTACTTC. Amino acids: CSVQFIGEGGYEQYF.

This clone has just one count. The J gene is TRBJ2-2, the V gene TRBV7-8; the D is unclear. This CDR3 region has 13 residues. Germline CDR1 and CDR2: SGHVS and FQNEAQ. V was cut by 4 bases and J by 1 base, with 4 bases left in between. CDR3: CASSSRNTGELFF. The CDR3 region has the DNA TGTGCCAGCAGCTCGCGGAACACCGGGGAGCTGTTTTTT.